This TCR beta chain comes out of a study of neurological immune-mediated disorders. This CDR3 region has 13 residues. The V and J ends lost 5 bases and 5 bases respectively, with 15 bases between them. Germline values: CDR1 DFQATT, CDR2 SNEGSKA (reference sequence). TCRdb itself ran the 5' RACE reads through MiXCR, one entry per CDR3 protein. The table lists roughly 90,000 distinct CDR3 sequences, 3% to 4.5% of them singletons. This clonotype is deemed medium-sized (0.01 to 0.1%). Source material: PBMCs. This receptor was identified in a woman aged 50 to 60 with multiple sclerosis. This rearrangement joins TRBV20-1 to TRBJ2-5; D could derive from TRBD1 or TRBD2 (5 bases each). The CDR3 nucleotides read TGCAGTGCTCCCGGGGCGGACGGGGAGACCCAGTACTTC. Its protein product is CSAPGADGETQYF.